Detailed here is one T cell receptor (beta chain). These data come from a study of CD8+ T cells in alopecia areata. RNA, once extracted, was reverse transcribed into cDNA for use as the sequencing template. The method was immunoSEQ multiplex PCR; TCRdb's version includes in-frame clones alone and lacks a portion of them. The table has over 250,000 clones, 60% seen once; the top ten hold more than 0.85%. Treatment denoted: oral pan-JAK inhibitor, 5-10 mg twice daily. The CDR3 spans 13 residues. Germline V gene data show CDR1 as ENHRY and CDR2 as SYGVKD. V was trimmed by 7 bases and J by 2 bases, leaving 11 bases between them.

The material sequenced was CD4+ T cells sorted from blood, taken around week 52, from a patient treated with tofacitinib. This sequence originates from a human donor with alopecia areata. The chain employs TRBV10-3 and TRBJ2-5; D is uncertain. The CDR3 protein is CAITSTAQETQYF. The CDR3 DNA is TGTGCCATCACCTCTACAGCACAAGAGACCCAGTACTTC.